The 10 T cell receptor beta chains below were found in one sample sequenced in a study of naive and memory T cell subsets. Both TRBC1 and TRBC2 were covered by a beta constant-region primer of two equimolar oligonucleotides. Ligated cDNA was amplified by four rounds of PCR with nested alpha and beta constant-region primers and SP2. Each CDR3 protein is one row after TCRdb ran MiXCR on the UMI-ligation and nested PCR reads. This sample yields 100,000 to 150,000 distinct CDR3 sequences, of which 36% are seen a single time; approximately 0.9% belongs to the top ten. Sequencing was done on a sample of central memory CD4+ T cells from blood. The source of these receptors is a human donor in good health.

V gene TRBV12-3 or TRBV12-4 combines with J gene TRBJ1-5, with D possibly matching TRBD1 (6 bases). Trimming took off 6 bases at V and 1 base at J, with 10 bases between the two ends. The CDR3 loop spans 14 amino acids. CDR3: CASRNDRSNQPQHF. In DNA, the CDR3 is TGTGCCAGCAGGAATGACAGGAGCAATCAGCCCCAGCATTTT.

This sequence joins TRBV10-2 and TRBJ2-3; 11 bases align to TRBD1. V lost 3 bases, J lost 2 bases, and 4 bases stayed unmatched. Germline V gene data show CDR1 as WSHSY and CDR2 as SAAADI. This CDR3 is built from 16 residues. This chain's CDR3 is CASSDRGQGDTDTQYF. For the CDR3, the DNA is TGCGCCAGCAGTGATAGGGGACAGGGGGACACAGATACGCAGTATTTT.

This chain joins TRBV6-5 and TRBJ1-2, with a weak D call TRBD1 (6 bases). V lost 7 bases, J lost 8 bases, and 23 bases lay in between. Germline V gene data show CDR1 as MNHEY and CDR2 as SVGAGI. CDR3 length: 15 residues. The CDR3: CASIDITAGADGYTF. The DNA for the CDR3 is TGTGCCAGCATCGACATCACGGCAGGGGCTGACGGCTACACCTTC.

The genes are TRBV7-9 and TRBJ2-7; tentatively, D is TRBD1 (6 bases). This CDR3 comprises 14 residues. Looked up from germline, CDR1 is SEHNR and CDR2 is FQNEAQ (reference sequence). Trimming took 6 bases from V and 3 from J, leaving 15 bases between them. The CDR3 sequence: CASSRDRTFYEQYF. The DNA for the CDR3 is TGTGCCAGCAGTCGTGACAGGACTTTCTACGAGCAGTACTTC.

V is TRBV12-3 or TRBV12-4 and J is TRBJ2-5; D is perhaps TRBD2 (6 bases). V lost 5 bases, J lost 5 bases, and 18 bases lay in between. The CDR3 sequence is 15 residues long. Written as DNA, the CDR3 is TGTGCCAGCAGTCCGCGGGACTTGCCCGGGGAGACCCAGTACTTC. Translated: CASSPRDLPGETQYF.

A word on this clonotype: Because it lacks the conserved phenylalanine or tryptophan at the end, this CDR3 is likely a read error. CDR3 sequence reads: CASSARQYSYEQYS. The CDR3, as DNA: TGTGCCAGCAGTGCCAGACAGTATTCCTACGAGCAGTACTCC. The chain recombines TRBV25-1 with TRBJ2-7, with D tentatively TRBD1 (5 bases). Trimming cost V 4 bases and J 1 base, with 11 bases left between them. This CDR3 region has 14 residues. Germline CDR1 reads MGHDK; CDR2 reads SYGVNS.

The gene calls are TRBV20-1 and TRBJ1-1; no definite D call. V was trimmed by 0 bases and J by 0 bases, leaving 8 bases between them. The CDR3 is 14 residues long. Germline V gene lookup returns CDR1 DFQATT and CDR2 SNEGSKA (reference sequence). CDR3 amino acids: CSARDAGMNTEAFF. CDR3 DNA: TGCAGTGCTAGAGATGCGGGCATGAACACTGAAGCTTTCTTT.

This clonotype was counted between two and nine times. V and J are TRBV7-9 and TRBJ2-5, with D tentatively TRBD2 (6 bases). The CDR3 has 15 amino acids. In germline, CDR1 is SEHNR, CDR2 FQNEAQ (reference sequence). Trimming stripped 3 bases from V and 2 bases from J, with 13 bases between. The CDR3 nucleotides read TGTGCCAGCAGCTTTCGTGGGGACTGGCAAGAGACCCAGTACTTC. Translation gives CASSFRGDWQETQYF.

The J gene is TRBJ2-1, the V gene TRBV7-6; D remains ambiguous. The CDR3 runs to 15 residues. Germline CDR1 reads SGHVS; CDR2 reads FNYEAQ. V lost 1 base, J lost 4 bases, and 11 bases lay in between. Here the CDR3 DNA reads TGTGCCAGCAGCTTAGGGGGTAATGATTACAATGAGCAGTTCTTC. Translating gives CASSLGGNDYNEQFF.

In this sample, this clonotype turned up a few times. This chain links TRBV28 with TRBJ2-1; no firm D call. V was shortened by 2 bases and J by 7 bases, with 12 bases between the two germline ends. Germline V CDR1 and CDR2: MDHEN, SYDVKM. CDR3 size: 14 residues. CDR3 in amino acids: CASSLPTTWNEQFF. The CDR3 coding sequence is TGTGCCAGCAGTTTACCCACCACCTGGAATGAGCAGTTCTTC.